This TCR beta chain appears in the sequencing data of a study of T cells after yellow fever vaccination (dated by TCRdb to the late 2010s). Turning to the overall study: Libraries from fractions with low cell numbers were prepared with the SMART-Seq v4 Ultra Low Input RNA kit. Bulk TCR alpha and beta repertoires were sequenced longitudinally to track T-cell clones before and after primary and booster YFV17D yellow fever vaccination. Two healthy male donors made up the cohort, one aged 18 to 29 years and the other aged 30 to 40 years. Blood was collected at multiple timepoints before and after primary and secondary immunization, and bulk PBMC replicates and cell subsets were isolated.

The junction carries 15 bases between V and J, which are trimmed by 0 bases and 1 base respectively. CDR1 and CDR2, looked up from the germline V gene, are MGHRA and YSYEKL. From the cysteine up to the phenylalanine, the CDR3 has a length of 17 residues. Left in the record is the CDR3 DNA by itself, 51 bases read in frame from the first base. Reads for this sample came from an Illumina NovaSeq 6000. Synthesis of TCR cDNA relied on 5'RACE template switching, a step that introduced a universal primer site along with unique molecular identifiers. cDNA synthesis was primed from both the TCR alpha and TCR beta constant segments. Two PCR steps were used to amplify libraries, with sample barcodes and sequencing adapters being added in the second step. Sequencing of the libraries was done on either Illumina HiSeq 2500 (2x100 bp) or NovaSeq (2x150 bp). In the original analysis: Demultiplexing of reads and collapsing into UMI consensus sequences were performed with MIGEC, and V(D)J alignment was carried out with MiXCR. Vaccine-responding clonotypes were identified with edgeR using replicate PBMC samples, with FDR below 0.01 and a log2 fold change above 5 up to day 15 being required. Bulk clonotypes were assigned CD4 or CD8 identity according to which sequenced CD4 or CD8 repertoire held them at higher abundance. The public reads were run again by TCRdb, first through fastp at Q25 and then through MiXCR, and only productive beta chains were kept. Every CDR3 protein is listed once, alongside the most common genes and DNA of its rows. Here the V and J calls rest on TCRdb's processing, not on the authors' analysis. This sample gives about 340,000 distinct CDR3 sequences in total; approximately 4.2% of them show up just once. The top ten constitute 20% to 25% of the sample.

Summary of the overall study and its limitations: The secondary T-cell response was found to be weaker but faster than the primary response, with a peak reached on day 5 rather than on day 15. Computational filtering was required because FACS-sorted repertoires could contain abundant contaminating clonotypes from the bulk population. A small share of clonotypes occurred in both CD4 and CD8 compartments, likely arising from convergent recombination. Most clones expanded after primary vaccination were re-detected after the booster (about 95% of CD4 and roughly 85% of CD8), suggesting broad memory maintenance. Because only two donors were included in the study, the extent to which the findings can be generalized is limited.

As for this clonotype: No cognate antigen has been identified for it. No base-level quality is on record; no much larger clone is a single base apart.

This specimen's treatment or condition label, per the study, means: live attenuated yellow fever vaccine strain. At each blood-draw timepoint, two biological replicates of bulk PBMCs were obtained. PBMCs were isolated from peripheral blood using a standard Ficoll-Paque protocol. TriZol was used to extract RNA from bulk PBMCs, CD4 and CD8 fractions, and dextramer-positive and dextramer-negative fractions. The chain is assembled from TRBV4-1 and TRBJ2-5; TRBD2 is perhaps the D gene, given 6 matching bases. The sample consisted of PBMCs, taken 5 days after the yellow fever booster vaccination. The sequence was collected from a man younger than 30 who received the YFV17D yellow fever vaccine. The CDR3 protein: CASSQDPSGDGQETQYF. In nucleotide form, the sequence is TGCGCCAGCAGCCAAGATCCGTCGGGGGACGGCCAAGAGACCCAGTACTTC.